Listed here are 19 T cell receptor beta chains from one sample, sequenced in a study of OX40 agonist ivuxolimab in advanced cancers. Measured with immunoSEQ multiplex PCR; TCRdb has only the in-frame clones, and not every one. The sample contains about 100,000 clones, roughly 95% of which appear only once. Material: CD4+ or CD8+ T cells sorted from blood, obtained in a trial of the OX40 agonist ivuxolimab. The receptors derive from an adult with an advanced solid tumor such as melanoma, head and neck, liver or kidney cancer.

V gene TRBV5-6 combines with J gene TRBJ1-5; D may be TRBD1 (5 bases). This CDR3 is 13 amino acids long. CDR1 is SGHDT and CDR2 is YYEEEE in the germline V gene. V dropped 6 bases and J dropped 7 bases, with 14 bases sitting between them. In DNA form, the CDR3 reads TGTGCCAGCAATATTGGTGGGGACCAGCCCCAGCATTTT. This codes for CASNIGGDQPQHF.

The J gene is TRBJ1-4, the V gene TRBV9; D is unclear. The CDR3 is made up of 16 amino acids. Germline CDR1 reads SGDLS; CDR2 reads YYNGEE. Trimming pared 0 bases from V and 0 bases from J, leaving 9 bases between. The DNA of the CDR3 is TGTGCCAGCAGCGTAGGAGATACTACAACTAATGAAAAACTGTTTTTT. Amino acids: CASSVGDTTTNEKLFF.

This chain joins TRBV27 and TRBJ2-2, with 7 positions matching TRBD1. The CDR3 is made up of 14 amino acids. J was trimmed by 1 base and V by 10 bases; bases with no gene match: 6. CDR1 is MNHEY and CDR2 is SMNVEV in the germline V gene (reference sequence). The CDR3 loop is CAIATGLNTGELFF. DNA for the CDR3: TGTGCCATCGCGACAGGGCTGAACACCGGGGAGCTGTTTTTT.

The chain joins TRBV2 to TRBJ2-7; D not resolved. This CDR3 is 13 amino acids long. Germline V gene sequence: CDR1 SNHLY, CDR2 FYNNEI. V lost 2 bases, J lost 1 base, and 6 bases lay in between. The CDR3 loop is CASSESVSYEQYF. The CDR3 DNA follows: TGTGCCAGCAGTGAATCCGTTTCCTACGAGCAGTACTTC.

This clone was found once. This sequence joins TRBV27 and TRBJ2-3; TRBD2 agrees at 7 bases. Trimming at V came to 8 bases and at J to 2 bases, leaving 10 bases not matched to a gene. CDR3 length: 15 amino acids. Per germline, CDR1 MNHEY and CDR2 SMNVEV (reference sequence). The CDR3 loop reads CASAYSGGVTDTQYF. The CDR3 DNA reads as TGTGCCAGCGCGTATAGTGGGGGGGTCACAGATACGCAGTATTTT.

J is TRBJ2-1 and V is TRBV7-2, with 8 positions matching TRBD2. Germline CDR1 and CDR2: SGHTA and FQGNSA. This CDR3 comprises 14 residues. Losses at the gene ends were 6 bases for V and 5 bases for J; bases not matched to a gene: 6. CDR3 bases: TGTGCCAGCAGATCCCGGGGGGGGAACAATGAGCAGTTCTTC. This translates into CASRSRGGNNEQFF.

CDR3 nucleotide sequence: TGTGCCAGCAGCTTAACACGGGACCGCACAGATACGCAGTATTTT. Its translation: CASSLTRDRTDTQYF. The gene calls are TRBV11-3 and TRBJ2-3; D possibly uses TRBD1 or TRBD2 (5 bases each). Germline assignment: CDR1 SGHNT and CDR2 YENEEA. V lost 2 bases, J lost 1 base, and 10 bases lay in between. The CDR3 has 15 amino acids.

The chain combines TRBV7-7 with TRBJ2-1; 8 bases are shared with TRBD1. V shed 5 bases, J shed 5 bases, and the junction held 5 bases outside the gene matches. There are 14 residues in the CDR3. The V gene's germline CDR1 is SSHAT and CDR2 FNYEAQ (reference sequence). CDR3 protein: CASSARTGNNEQFF. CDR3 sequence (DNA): TGTGCCAGCAGCGCCCGGACAGGGAACAATGAGCAGTTCTTC.

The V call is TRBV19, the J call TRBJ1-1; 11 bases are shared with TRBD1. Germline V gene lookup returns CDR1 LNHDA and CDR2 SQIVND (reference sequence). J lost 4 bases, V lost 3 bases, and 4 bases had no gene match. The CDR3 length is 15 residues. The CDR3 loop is CASSIGTGGRTEAFF. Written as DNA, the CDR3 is TGTGCCAGTAGTATCGGGACAGGGGGGCGCACTGAAGCTTTCTTT.

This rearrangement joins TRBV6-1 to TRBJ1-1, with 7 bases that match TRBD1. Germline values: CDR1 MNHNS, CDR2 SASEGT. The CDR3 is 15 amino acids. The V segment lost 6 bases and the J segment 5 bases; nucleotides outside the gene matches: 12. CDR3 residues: CASRLFGTALTEAFF. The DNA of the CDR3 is TGTGCCAGCAGGCTATTTGGGACAGCCTTAACTGAAGCTTTCTTT.

The chain's CDR3 is CASSLSGGDTDEQYF. The CDR3 nucleotides read TGTGCCAGCAGCTTAAGTGGGGGGGACACGGACGAGCAGTACTTC. The chain employs TRBV7-3 and TRBJ2-7, with a possible D match to TRBD2 (7 bases). Germline loops: CDR1 SGHTA, CDR2 FQGTGA. The CDR3 is 15 amino acids. Trimming left V 1 base short and J 5 bases short, with 15 bases between.

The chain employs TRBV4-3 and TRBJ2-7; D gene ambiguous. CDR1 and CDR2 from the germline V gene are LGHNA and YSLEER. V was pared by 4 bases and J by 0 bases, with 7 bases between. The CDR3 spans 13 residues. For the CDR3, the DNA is TGCGCCAGCAGCCCCCGCACCTCCTACGAGCAGTACTTC. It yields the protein CASSPRTSYEQYF.

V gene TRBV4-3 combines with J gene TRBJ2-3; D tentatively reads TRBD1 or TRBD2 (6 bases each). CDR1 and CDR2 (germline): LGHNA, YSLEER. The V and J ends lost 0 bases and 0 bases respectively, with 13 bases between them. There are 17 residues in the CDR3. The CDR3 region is CASSQDRETGSTDTQYF. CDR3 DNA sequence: TGCGCCAGCAGCCAAGATCGGGAGACAGGCAGCACAGATACGCAGTATTTT.

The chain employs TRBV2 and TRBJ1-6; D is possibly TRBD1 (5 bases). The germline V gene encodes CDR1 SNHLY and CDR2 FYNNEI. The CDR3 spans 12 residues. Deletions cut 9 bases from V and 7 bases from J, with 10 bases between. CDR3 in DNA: TGTGCCAGGCGGCAGGGAAATTCACCCCTCCACTTT. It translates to CARRQGNSPLHF.

The CDR3 is CASSPGHSYEQYF. CDR3 coding DNA: TGCGCCAGCAGCCCTGGACACTCCTACGAGCAGTACTTC. The J gene is TRBJ2-7, the V gene TRBV4-1, with D perhaps matching TRBD1 (5 bases). The V and J ends lost 4 bases and 0 bases respectively, with 7 bases between them. Per the germline V gene, CDR1 is MGHRA and CDR2 is YSYEKL. CDR3 size: 13 residues.

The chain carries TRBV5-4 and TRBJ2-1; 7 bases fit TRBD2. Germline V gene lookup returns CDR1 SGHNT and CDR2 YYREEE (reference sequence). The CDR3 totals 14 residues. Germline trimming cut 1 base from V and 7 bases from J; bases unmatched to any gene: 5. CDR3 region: CASSLQLARNEQFF. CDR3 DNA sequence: TGTGCCAGCAGCTTGCAACTAGCGCGAAATGAGCAGTTCTTC.

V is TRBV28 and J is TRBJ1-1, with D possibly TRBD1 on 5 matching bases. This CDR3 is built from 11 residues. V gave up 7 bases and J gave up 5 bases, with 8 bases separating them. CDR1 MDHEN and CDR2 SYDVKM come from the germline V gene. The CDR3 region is CASTRATEAFF. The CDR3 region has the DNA TGTGCCAGCACCAGGGCGACTGAAGCTTTCTTT. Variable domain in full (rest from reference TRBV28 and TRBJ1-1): DVKVTQSSRYLVKRTGEKVFLECVQDMDHENMFWYRQDPGLGLRLIYFSYDVKMKEKGDIPEGYSVSREKKERFSLILESASTNQTSMYLCASTRATEAFFGQGTRLTVV.

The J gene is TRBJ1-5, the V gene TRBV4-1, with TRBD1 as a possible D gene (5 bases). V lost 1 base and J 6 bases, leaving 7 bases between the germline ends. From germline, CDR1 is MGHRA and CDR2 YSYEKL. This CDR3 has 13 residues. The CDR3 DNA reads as TGCGCCAGCAGCCAAGGGGGGGGTCAGCCCCAGCATTTT. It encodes CASSQGGGQPQHF.

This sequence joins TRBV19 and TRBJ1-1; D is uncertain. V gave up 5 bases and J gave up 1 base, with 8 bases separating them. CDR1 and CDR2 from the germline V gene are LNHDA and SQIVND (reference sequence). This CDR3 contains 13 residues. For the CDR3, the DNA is TGTGCCAGTAGTCCATGGAGGAACACTGAAGCTTTCTTT. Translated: CASSPWRNTEAFF.